This T cell receptor beta chain was recovered during a study of T-cell memory formation after mild COVID-19. MiXCR, applied by TCRdb to the 5' RACE reads, yields one record per CDR3 protein. The table has about 440,000 distinct CDR3 sequences, around 20% seen once. The CDR3 has 11 amino acids. Trimming stripped 4 bases from V and 5 bases from J, with 6 bases between. Germline V gene sequence: CDR1 LNHDA, CDR2 SQIVND (reference sequence). This receptor was obtained from an adult woman who had mild COVID-19 (a few samples of this study predate the infection). Cell type and time point are not known. Sequenced input: PBMCs or a T cell subset sorted from them (not recorded which). The chain is built from TRBV19 and TRBJ2-7, with D hard to call. The CDR3 loop reads CASSRVHEQYF. The CDR3 DNA reads as TGTGCCAGTAGTAGAGTACACGAGCAGTACTTC.